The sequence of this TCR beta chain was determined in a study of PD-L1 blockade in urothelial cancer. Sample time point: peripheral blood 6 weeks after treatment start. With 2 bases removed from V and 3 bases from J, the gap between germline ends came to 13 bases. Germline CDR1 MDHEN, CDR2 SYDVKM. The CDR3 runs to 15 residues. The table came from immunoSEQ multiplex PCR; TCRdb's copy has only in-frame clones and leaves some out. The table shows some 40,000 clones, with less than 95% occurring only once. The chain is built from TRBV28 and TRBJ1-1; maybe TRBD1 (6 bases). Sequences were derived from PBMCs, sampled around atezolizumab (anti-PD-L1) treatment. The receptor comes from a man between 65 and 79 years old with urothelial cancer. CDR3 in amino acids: CASSLIDRTDTEAFF. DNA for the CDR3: TGTGCCAGCAGTTTAATAGACAGGACCGACACTGAAGCTTTCTTT.